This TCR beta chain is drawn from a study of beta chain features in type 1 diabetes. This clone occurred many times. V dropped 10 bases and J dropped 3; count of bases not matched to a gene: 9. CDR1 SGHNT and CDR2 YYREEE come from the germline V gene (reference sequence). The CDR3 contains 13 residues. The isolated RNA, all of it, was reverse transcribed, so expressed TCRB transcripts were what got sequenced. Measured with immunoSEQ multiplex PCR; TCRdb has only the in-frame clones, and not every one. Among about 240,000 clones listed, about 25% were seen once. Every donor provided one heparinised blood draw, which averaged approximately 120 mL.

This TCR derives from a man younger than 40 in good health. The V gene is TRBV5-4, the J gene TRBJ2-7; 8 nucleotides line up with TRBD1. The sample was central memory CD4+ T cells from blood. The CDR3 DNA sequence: TGTGCCGGGTCGACAGGGGCCAACTACGAGCAGTACTTC. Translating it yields CAGSTGANYEQYF.